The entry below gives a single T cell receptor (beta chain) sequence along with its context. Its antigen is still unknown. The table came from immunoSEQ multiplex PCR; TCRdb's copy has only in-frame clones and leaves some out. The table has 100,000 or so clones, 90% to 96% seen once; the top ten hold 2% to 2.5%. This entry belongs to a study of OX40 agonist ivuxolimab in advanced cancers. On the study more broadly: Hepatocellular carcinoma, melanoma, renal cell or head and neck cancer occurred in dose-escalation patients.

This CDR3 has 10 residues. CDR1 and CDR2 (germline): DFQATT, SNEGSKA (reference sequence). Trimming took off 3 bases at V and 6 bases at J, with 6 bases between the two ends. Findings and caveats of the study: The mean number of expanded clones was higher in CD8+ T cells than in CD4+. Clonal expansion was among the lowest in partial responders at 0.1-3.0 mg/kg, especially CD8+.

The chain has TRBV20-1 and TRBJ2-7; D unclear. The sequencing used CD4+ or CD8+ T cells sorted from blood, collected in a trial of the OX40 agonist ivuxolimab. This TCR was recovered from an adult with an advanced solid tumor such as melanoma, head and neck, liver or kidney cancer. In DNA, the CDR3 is TGCAGTGCTAGTTCGTCCGAGCAGTACTTC. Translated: CSASSSEQYF.